The 22 T cell receptor beta chains presented below share a single source sample, sequenced in a study of technical replicates of blood from a handful of donors. The assay was immunoSEQ multiplex PCR, and TCRdb's table has in-frame clones only and misses some. The top ten clones hold 0.2% to 0.25% of a sample with around 76,000 clones, under 99% of them seen once. Input material: T cells isolated from PBMCs. These receptors were taken from a human donor in good health.

The CDR3 DNA reads TGCGCCAGCAGCTTGGGCGGCGGAAGTTATTATGGCTACACCTTC. This gives the protein CASSLGGGSYYGYTF. This chain uses TRBV5-1 with TRBJ1-2; D is ambiguous. Trimming pared 0 bases from V and 5 bases from J, leaving 14 bases between. Looked up from germline, CDR1 is SGHRS and CDR2 is YFSETQ. The CDR3 runs to 15 residues.

As concerns this clone: A junction end diverges from the germline sequence, so it may reflect a read error. The gene calls are TRBV20-1 and TRBJ2-2; the D gene is possibly TRBD2 (6 bases). The CDR3 contains 11 residues. Germline CDR1 is DFQATT and CDR2 is SNEGSKA (reference sequence). In DNA form, the CDR3 reads TGCAGTGTTAGAGGAGGGAGTGAGCTGTTTTTT. The encoded protein is CSVRGGSELFF.

The chain joins TRBV11-3 to TRBJ2-7, with 7 bases that match TRBD1. This CDR3 region has 11 residues. After removal of 6 bases from V and 9 bases from J, the junction contained 5 bases not matched to a gene. Germline V lookup: CDR1 SGHNT, CDR2 YENEEA. CDR3 nucleotides: TGTGCCAGCAGTACAGGGGCCGGGCAGTACTTC. Translation gives CASSTGAGQYF.

V usage is TRBV6-5 and J usage is TRBJ2-7, with 9 nucleotides matching TRBD1. J was trimmed by 6 bases and V by 6 bases; bases with no gene match: 3. The CDR3 extends over 12 amino acids. The germline CDR1 and CDR2 sequences are MNHEY and SVGAGI. The CDR3 bases are TGTGCCAGCAGATTGACAGGGGGCGAGCAGTACTTC. Its translation is CASRLTGGEQYF.

This clone was seen a single time. The chain joins TRBV7-3 to TRBJ2-1, with 10 bases lining up with TRBD2. CDR1 is SGHTA, CDR2 FQGTGA, per germline. The CDR3 runs to 16 residues. The V segment lost 4 bases and the J segment 4 bases; nucleotides outside the gene matches: 7. The CDR3 DNA reads TGTGCCAGCAGCTCCGAGCGGGAGGGCACTTACAATGAGCAGTTCTTC. Translated: CASSSEREGTYNEQFF. Based on the CDR3 plus reference TRBV7-3 and TRBJ2-1, the full variable domain is GAGVSQTPSNKVTEKGKYVELRCDPISGHTALYWYRQSLGQGPEFLIYFQGTGAADDSGLPNDRFFAVRPEGSVSTLKIQRTERGDSAVYLCASSSEREGTYNEQFFGPGTRLTVL.

This chain connects TRBV2 to TRBJ1-5; the D gene is possibly TRBD1 (5 bases). Germline V gives CDR1 SNHLY, CDR2 FYNNEI. V lost 4 bases and J 6 bases, leaving 13 bases between the germline ends. The CDR3 has 14 amino acids. The CDR3 is CASSGAGKGQPQHF. The CDR3 nucleotides are TGTGCCAGCAGTGGGGCAGGGAAGGGTCAGCCCCAGCATTTT.

This chain links TRBV5-1 with TRBJ1-2, with no clear D. Per the germline V gene, CDR1 is SGHRS and CDR2 is YFSETQ. The CDR3 is 14 residues long. The germline V and J ends were trimmed by 1 base and 0 bases, with 7 bases remaining between them. The CDR3: CASSLSSANYGYTF. In DNA, the CDR3 is TGCGCCAGCAGCTTGAGCTCGGCTAACTATGGCTACACCTTC.

The CDR3 bases are TGTGCCAGCAGTGAATCGACAGGGCTCATCAAGTGGGGCTACACCTTC. Its translation is CASSESTGLIKWGYTF. The chain has TRBV6-1 and TRBJ1-2; 7 bases match TRBD1. This CDR3 contains 16 residues. The ends lost 2 bases at V and 8 bases at J; junction bases unmatched: 14. The V gene's germline CDR1 is MNHNS and CDR2 SASEGT.

V gene TRBV7-2 combines with J gene TRBJ1-5, with 9 bases aligning to TRBD1. The CDR3 has 15 residues. Germline V gene sequence: CDR1 SGHTA, CDR2 FQGNSA. With V trimmed by 6 bases and J by 1 base, 4 bases remained unmatched. The CDR3 sequence is CASRWTGVSNQPQHF. As DNA, the CDR3 is TGTGCCAGCAGATGGACAGGGGTCAGCAATCAGCCCCAGCATTTT.

The chain is built from TRBV7-2 and TRBJ2-7, with D perhaps matching TRBD2 (5 bases). This CDR3 is 15 amino acids long. Germline V gene sequence: CDR1 SGHTA, CDR2 FQGNSA. Trimming pared 0 bases from V and 3 bases from J, leaving 12 bases between. CDR3: CASSLALRGIYEQYF. For the CDR3, the DNA is TGTGCCAGCAGCTTAGCGTTAAGAGGGATCTACGAGCAGTACTTC.

The chain couples TRBV15 to TRBJ2-7; 7 nucleotides line up with TRBD2. V lost 3 bases, J lost 3 bases, and 8 bases stayed unmatched. Germline values: CDR1 LNHNV, CDR2 YYDKDF (reference sequence). The CDR3 length is 15 residues. This chain's CDR3 is CATSRAAGPSYEQYF. The CDR3 DNA reads as TGTGCCACCAGCAGGGCAGCGGGGCCGAGCTACGAGCAGTACTTC. Full variable domain (rest looked up from reference TRBV15 and TRBJ2-7): DAMVIQNPRYQVTQFGKPVTLSCSQTLNHNVMYWYQQKSSQAPKLLFHYYDKDFNNEADTPDNFQSRRPNTSFCFLDIRSPGLGDTAMYLCATSRAAGPSYEQYFGPGTRLTVT.

The chain joins TRBV6-1 to TRBJ2-7; 7 nucleotides match TRBD2. J lost 3 bases, V lost 2 bases, and 7 bases had no gene match. Germline V gene data show CDR1 as MNHNS and CDR2 as SASEGT. The CDR3 is 15 amino acids. The DNA for the CDR3 is TGTGCCAGCAGTGAAAGTGGCGGGGGACTCTACGAGCAGTACTTC. Its translation is CASSESGGGLYEQYF.

The rearrangement links TRBV20-1 to TRBJ1-5; a possible D gene is TRBD1 (5 bases). The germline V gene has CDR1 DFQATT and CDR2 SNEGSKA (reference sequence). V lost 5 bases and J lost 6, with 8 bases in between. This CDR3 is built from 11 residues. CDR3 amino acids: CSAVQGQPQHF. CDR3 coding DNA: TGCAGTGCTGTTCAGGGTCAGCCCCAGCATTTT.

This chain links TRBV6-6 with TRBJ1-4; 8 positions agree with TRBD1. Germline V gives CDR1 MNHNY, CDR2 SVGAGI (reference sequence). The ends lost 0 bases at V and 7 bases at J; junction bases unmatched: 7. The CDR3 loop spans 16 amino acids. The CDR3: CASSYSSGGWGEKLFF. CDR3 bases: TGTGCCAGCAGTTACTCGTCAGGGGGCTGGGGTGAAAAACTGTTTTTT.

This chain links TRBV5-4 with TRBJ1-2; possibly TRBD1 for D (6 bases). Per the germline V gene, CDR1 is SGHNT and CDR2 is YYREEE (reference sequence). CDR3 length: 14 amino acids. V shed 4 bases and J shed 2 bases, with 12 bases lying between them. In DNA form, the CDR3 reads TGTGCCAGCAGCCCACGACAGGAAAACTATGGCTACACCTTC. This sequence encodes CASSPRQENYGYTF.

The chain uses TRBV27 and TRBJ2-7; TRBD2 aligns across 7 bases. V gave up 0 bases and J gave up 3 bases; unmatched junction bases: 8. CDR1 and CDR2 from the germline V gene are MNHEY and SMNVEV (reference sequence). The CDR3 extends over 16 amino acids. CDR3 bases: TGTGCCAGCAGTTTATCCGGCGGGAGCTTCCTCTACGAGCAGTACTTC. Its translation: CASSLSGGSFLYEQYF.

This sequence joins TRBV5-1 and TRBJ2-3, with D tentatively TRBD1 (6 bases). CDR1 is SGHRS, CDR2 YFSETQ, per germline. The V and J ends lost 0 bases and 10 bases respectively, with 21 bases between them. CDR3 length equals 16 residues. The CDR3: CASSLVTGTYRGAQYF. The CDR3 nucleotides read TGCGCCAGCAGCTTGGTTACAGGGACGTATCGGGGCGCGCAGTATTTT. The variable domain in full, completed from reference TRBV5-1 and TRBJ2-3, reads KAGVTQTPRYLIKTRGQQVTLSCSPISGHRSVSWYQQTPGQGLQFLFEYFSETQRNKGNFPGRFSGRQFSNSRSEMNVSTLELGDSALYLCASSLVTGTYRGAQYFGPGTRLTVL.

CDR3 residues: CASSIGGGLHNEQYF. DNA for the CDR3: TGTGCCAGCTCTATCGGCGGGGGGCTCCACAACGAGCAGTACTTC. V gene TRBV11-3 combines with J gene TRBJ2-7; 8 nucleotides align to TRBD2. J was trimmed by 5 bases and V by 8 bases; bases with no gene match: 14. This CDR3 contains 15 residues. Germline-derived CDR1 and CDR2 are SGHNT and YENEEA.

This clone showed up just once. The chain combines TRBV5-1 with TRBJ1-1, with no clear D. V was shortened by 0 bases and J by 2 bases, with 11 bases between the two germline ends. Germline V gene sequence: CDR1 SGHRS, CDR2 YFSETQ. CDR3 length: 15 amino acids. The CDR3 reads CASSLVGRGNTEAFF. DNA for the CDR3: TGCGCCAGCAGCTTGGTGGGGAGAGGAAACACTGAAGCTTTCTTT.

This chain joins TRBV4-2 and TRBJ2-5; D might be TRBD1 (8 bases). The V and J ends lost 0 bases and 5 bases respectively, with 25 bases between them. The CDR3 sequence is 19 residues long. Germline V gives CDR1 LGHNA, CDR2 YNFKEQ. The CDR3 sequence is CASSQEGIQGDYRFETQYF. CDR3 DNA sequence: TGTGCCAGCAGCCAAGAGGGTATACAGGGGGACTATCGATTTGAGACCCAGTACTTC.

V and J are TRBV5-8 and TRBJ2-1; D is undetermined. This CDR3 is 16 amino acids long. CDR1 is SGHTS and CDR2 is YDEGEE in the germline V gene. Trimming pared 4 bases from V and 8 bases from J, leaving 22 bases between. The CDR3 sequence is CASSPYHYYYWDEQFF. For the CDR3, the DNA is TGTGCCAGCAGCCCCTACCACTACTACTACTGGGATGAGCAGTTCTTC. Complete variable domain (other parts from reference TRBV5-8 and TRBJ2-1): EAGVTQSPTHLIKTRGQQATLRCSPISGHTSVYWYQQALGLGLQFLLWYDEGEERNRGNFPPRFSGRQFPNYSSELNVNALELEDSALYLCASSPYHYYYWDEQFFGPGTRLTVL.

This chain joins TRBV6-5 and TRBJ2-7; D possibly corresponds to TRBD2 (6 bases). This CDR3 has 13 amino acids. V was cut by 6 bases and J by 3 bases, with 12 bases left in between. CDR1 is MNHEY, CDR2 SVGAGI, per germline. The CDR3 here is CASREGGNYEQYF. The CDR3 DNA reads TGTGCCAGCAGGGAGGGCGGGAACTACGAGCAGTACTTC.